This T cell receptor (beta chain) was captured by sequencing in a study of post-analysis software for immune sequencing data. Study results and limitations: There were five TRBV segments more frequent in patients than controls, and TRBV5-6, TRBV5-1 and TRBV20-1 were among them. Samples sharing a preparation batch grouped tightly together when assessed by F measure.

V shed 1 base and J shed 0 bases, with 10 bases lying between them. Germline values: CDR1 SGHVS, CDR2 FNYEAQ. The CDR3 length is 15 residues. This clonotype was seen more than once but under ten times. What it recognizes is unknown. Carried by the TCR beta cDNA libraries were unique molecular identifiers. cDNA molecules numbering roughly 0.5 million came from roughly 1.1 to 9.2 million T cells. MiXCR, applied by TCRdb to the PCR reads, yields one record per CDR3 protein. The repertoire has hundreds of thousands of distinct CDR3 sequences, 39% of them found once; the top ten carry around 8%. Input material: blood. The chain is built from TRBV7-6 and TRBJ2-7, with D possibly matching TRBD1 (6 bases). The source is a girl aged 2-10 years with multiple sclerosis. The CDR3 nucleotides read TGTGCCAGCAGCTTAGAGTGGGGGCCCTCCTACGAGCAGTACTTC. Encoded protein: CASSLEWGPSYEQYF.